The rows below give T cell receptor beta chains drawn from one sample of a study of graft-versus-host responses after intestinal transplantation. Antigen specificity for these receptors is unknown. Method: immunoSEQ multiplex PCR; TCRdb's copy keeps in-frame clones and lacks some. In the table there are approximately 77,000 clones, roughly 91% of which are singletons. Specimen: unstimulated CD4+ T cells sorted from spleen or lymph node cells, collected before intestinal transplant. These receptors all come from a human donor who received an intestinal transplant. Each CDR3 is given with its conserved first and last residue. A D gene is named only where the DNA matches it firmly. Clone size is not always given. Where it is, it says once, few, many or a class for expanded clones.

clone size	J gene	V gene	D gene	CDR3 DNA	CDR3 protein
once	TRBJ2-7	TRBV2	.	TGTGCCAGCAGGATCTTCCCAGGCTACGAGCAGTACTTC	CASRIFPGYEQYF
few	TRBJ2-5	TRBV7-2	.	TGTGCCAGCAGCCCCCGCGGTCAACAGACCCAGTACTTC	CASSPRGQQTQYF
.	TRBJ1-5	TRBV28	TRBD1	TGTGCCAGCAGTCCGCGACAGGGGGTGTATCGCAATCAGCCCCAGCATTTT	CASSPRQGVYRNQPQHF
once	TRBJ1-5	TRBV28	.	TGTGCCAGCGGCCCCCCAGGCTACCAGCCCCAGCATTTT	CASGPPGYQPQHF
.	TRBJ2-7	TRBV4-1	.	TGCGCCAGCAGCCAAGAGACCGGGGTTGGGAACGAGCAGTACTTC	CASSQETGVGNEQYF
.	TRBJ1-2	TRBV10-3	.	TGTGCCATCAGTGGGTCCGGGGGGGGGCTTCGGGGCTATGGCTACACCTTC	CAISGSGGGLRGYGYTF
.	TRBJ1-4	TRBV4-1	TRBD1	TGCGCCAGCAGCCAAGCGGGACAGGGTAATGAAAAACTGTTTTTT	CASSQAGQGNEKLFF
.	TRBJ1-1	TRBV6-1	TRBD1	TGTGCCAGCAGTGACCGACAGGGCCCGTGGGGGAACACTGAAGCTTTCTTT	CASSDRQGPWGNTEAFF
.	TRBJ1-5	TRBV14	TRBD1	TGTGCCAGCAGCCGATCGACAGGGAAGGGGAATCAGCCCCAGCATTTT	CASSRSTGKGNQPQHF
.	TRBJ2-1	TRBV5-6	TRBD1	TGTGCCAGCAGCGGACAGGGTTACAATGAGCAGTTCTTC	CASSGQGYNEQFF